The 14 T cell receptor beta chains listed next were all sequenced from one sample in a study of T cell responses to AZD1222 COVID-19 vaccine. Using immunoSEQ multiplex PCR, the repertoire was profiled, and TCRdb retains in-frame clones only, with some absent. The table lists 150,000 to 200,000 clones, roughly nine tenths of them singletons, with about 1.1% in the top ten. Sequencing was performed on peripheral blood, taken 28 days after the second AZD1222 dose. Receptor source: an adult who received the AZD1222 COVID-19 vaccine.

The chain has TRBV9 and TRBJ2-7; possible D gene TRBD2, 7 bases. V was trimmed by 2 bases and J by 0 bases, leaving 12 bases between them. The germline V gene encodes CDR1 SGDLS and CDR2 YYNGEE. The CDR3 is 15 amino acids. This chain's CDR3 is CASSVGGADSYEQYF. The CDR3 nucleotides read TGTGCCAGCAGCGTTGGGGGGGCGGACTCCTACGAGCAGTACTTC.

This clone appeared a single time. The chain links TRBV12-3 or TRBV12-4 to TRBJ1-5; D ambiguous. With 10 bases removed from V and 5 bases from J, the gap between germline ends came to 15 bases. CDR3 length: 13 amino acids. The CDR3 is CATASGSDQPQHF. For the CDR3, the DNA is TGTGCCACCGCCTCGGGTTCCGATCAGCCCCAGCATTTT.

The rearrangement links TRBV27 to TRBJ2-3; D perhaps matches TRBD2 (6 bases). CDR1 MNHEY and CDR2 SMNVEV come from the germline V gene (reference sequence). Between the trimmed V and J ends, which lost 5 bases and 2 bases, there was a span of 11 bases. The CDR3 totals 14 residues. The CDR3: CASSPRTITDTQYF. The CDR3 DNA follows: TGTGCCAGCAGTCCCCGGACTATCACAGATACGCAGTATTTT.

This chain uses TRBV11-2 with TRBJ2-5; 8 bases are shared with TRBD2. In germline, CDR1 is SGHAT, CDR2 FQNNGV. With 1 base clipped from V and 4 bases from J, the junction kept 5 bases outside the gene matches. The CDR3 sequence is 15 residues long. The CDR3: CASSLAPGGLETQYF. DNA of the CDR3: TGTGCCAGCAGCTTAGCCCCGGGGGGGCTAGAGACCCAGTACTTC.

The rearrangement links TRBV21-1 to TRBJ1-6; the table's D call, TRBD1, was not checked against the DNA. TRBV21-1 is a recognized pseudogene. This CDR3 comprises 17 residues. CDR3 DNA: TGTGCCAGCAACGGGCGCCAGACAGGGAAAATTAATTCACCCCTCCACTTT. It is translated as CASNGRQTGKINSPLHF.

The chain links TRBV29-1 to TRBJ2-7; tentative D call: TRBD2 (6 bases). This CDR3 is 14 amino acids long. Trimming removed 1 base at V and 1 base at J, with 11 bases between. Germline V gives CDR1 SQVTM, CDR2 ANQGSEA. The CDR3 loop is CSVEGWGVSYEQYF. In DNA, the CDR3 is TGCAGCGTTGAAGGGTGGGGGGTTTCCTACGAGCAGTACTTC.

J is TRBJ1-2 and V is TRBV6-5; TRBD1 agrees at 10 bases. This CDR3 is 15 amino acids long. Germline-derived CDR1 and CDR2 are MNHEY and SVGAGI. With V trimmed by 0 bases and J by 5 bases, 3 bases remained unmatched. This CDR3 is CASSYSGTGVYGYTF. DNA for the CDR3: TGTGCCAGCAGTTACTCTGGGACAGGGGTATATGGCTACACCTTC.

The J gene is TRBJ2-7, the V gene TRBV5-1; 10 nucleotides align to TRBD2. The V and J ends lost 0 bases and 0 bases, in that order; junction bases with no gene match: 9. Per the germline V gene, CDR1 is SGHRS and CDR2 is YFSETQ. CDR3 length equals 18 residues. The CDR3 nucleotides read TGCGCCAGCAGCTTGGAGACCCAGCGGGGGGGAAGCTCCTACGAGCAGTACTTC. This gives the protein CASSLETQRGGSSYEQYF.

The rearrangement uses TRBV6-2 or TRBV6-3 and TRBJ2-7; D remains unclear. Germline V gene data show CDR1 as MNHEY and CDR2 as SVGEGT. This CDR3 contains 15 residues. V dropped 7 bases and J dropped 2 bases, with 18 bases sitting between them. CDR3 DNA sequence: TGTGCCAGCACCCCGTGGGGTAACTTCCCCTACGAGCAGTACTTC. Its protein is CASTPWGNFPYEQYF.

The chain has TRBV20-1 and TRBJ1-2; 8 nucleotides agree with TRBD1. The ends lost 3 bases at V and 4 bases at J; junction bases unmatched: 7. CDR1 is DFQATT, CDR2 SNEGSKA, per germline (reference sequence). The CDR3 is 14 amino acids. The chain's CDR3 is CSASRFGTGYGYTF. The CDR3 DNA follows: TGCAGTGCTAGTCGATTTGGGACAGGCTATGGCTACACCTTC.

V and J are TRBV6-2 or TRBV6-3 and TRBJ1-2, with unresolved D. V lost 0 bases and J lost 0, with 8 bases in between. Germline CDR1 is MNHEY and CDR2 is SVGEGT. CDR3 length: 15 amino acids. DNA for the CDR3: TGTGCCAGCAGTTACTCTCCGGAAGCTAACTATGGCTACACCTTC. The encoded protein is CASSYSPEANYGYTF.

The chain employs TRBV18 and TRBJ1-1; the match to TRBD1 covers 7 bases. In germline, CDR1 is KGHSH, CDR2 LQKENI. With V trimmed by 6 bases and J by 4 bases, 11 bases remained unmatched. The CDR3 runs 15 residues. The CDR3 reads CASSLGTARGTEAFF. The CDR3 nucleotides read TGTGCCAGCTCGCTCGGGACAGCCAGGGGCACTGAAGCTTTCTTT.

The V and J genes are TRBV21-1 and TRBJ1-5; the DNA was not used to check the table's D call, TRBD1. TRBV21-1 is a recognized pseudogene. The CDR3 loop spans 15 amino acids. The CDR3 reads CASSADDSSNQPQHF. As DNA, the CDR3 is TGTGCCAGCAGTGCTGACGACAGTAGCAATCAGCCCCAGCATTTT.

This chain uses TRBV6-5 with TRBJ1-3; a weak D match, TRBD1 (5 bases). V was cut by 6 bases and J by 0 bases, with 12 bases left in between. Germline V CDR1 and CDR2: MNHEY, SVGAGI. This CDR3 is 15 amino acids long. CDR3 in amino acids: CASRPATASGNTIYF. The CDR3 nucleotides read TGTGCCAGCAGACCTGCGACAGCCTCTGGAAACACCATATATTTT.